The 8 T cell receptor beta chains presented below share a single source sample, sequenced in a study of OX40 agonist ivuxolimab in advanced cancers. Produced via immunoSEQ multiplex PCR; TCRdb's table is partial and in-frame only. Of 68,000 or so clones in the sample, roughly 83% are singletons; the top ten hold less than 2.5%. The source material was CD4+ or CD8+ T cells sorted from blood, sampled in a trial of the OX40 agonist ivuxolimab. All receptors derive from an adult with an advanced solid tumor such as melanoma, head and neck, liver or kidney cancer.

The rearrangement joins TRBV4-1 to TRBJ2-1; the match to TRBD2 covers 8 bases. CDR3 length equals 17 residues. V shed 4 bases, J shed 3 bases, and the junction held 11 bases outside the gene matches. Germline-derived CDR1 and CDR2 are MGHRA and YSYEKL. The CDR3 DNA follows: TGCGCCAGCAGCCTAGTAGCGGGAAGGGGCCTCTACAATGAGCAGTTCTTC. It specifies CASSLVAGRGLYNEQFF.

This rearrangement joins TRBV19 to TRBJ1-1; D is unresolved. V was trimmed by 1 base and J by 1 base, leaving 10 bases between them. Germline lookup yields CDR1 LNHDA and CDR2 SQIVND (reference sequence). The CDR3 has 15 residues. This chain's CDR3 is CASSIGHYQNTEAFF. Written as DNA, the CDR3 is TGTGCCAGTAGTATAGGGCACTACCAGAACACTGAAGCTTTCTTT.

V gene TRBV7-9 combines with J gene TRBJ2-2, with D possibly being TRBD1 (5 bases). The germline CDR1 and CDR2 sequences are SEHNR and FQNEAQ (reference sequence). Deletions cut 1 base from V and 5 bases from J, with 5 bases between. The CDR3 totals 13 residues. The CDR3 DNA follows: TGTGCCAGCAGCTTAGAGGGGACCGGGGAGCTGTTTTTT. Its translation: CASSLEGTGELFF.

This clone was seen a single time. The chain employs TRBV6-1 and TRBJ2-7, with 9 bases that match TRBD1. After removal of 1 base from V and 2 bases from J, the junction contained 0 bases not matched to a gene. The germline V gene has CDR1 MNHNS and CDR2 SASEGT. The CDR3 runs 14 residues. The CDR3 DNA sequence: TGTGCCAGCAGTGAAGACAGGGGGCCCTACGAGCAGTACTTC. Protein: CASSEDRGPYEQYF.

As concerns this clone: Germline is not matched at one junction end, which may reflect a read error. The CDR3 sequence: CATSRDLDRRF. DNA of the CDR3: TGTGCCACCAGCAGAGATCTCGACAGGAGATTT. This chain joins TRBV15 and TRBJ1-1; the D gene is possibly TRBD1 (6 bases). Germline CDR1 is LNHNV and CDR2 is YYDKDF (reference sequence). The CDR3 spans 11 residues.

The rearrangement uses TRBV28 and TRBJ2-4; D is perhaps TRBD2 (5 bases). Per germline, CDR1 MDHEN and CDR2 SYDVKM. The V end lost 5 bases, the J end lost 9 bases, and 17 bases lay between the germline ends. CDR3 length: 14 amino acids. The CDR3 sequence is CASSPQTARGIQYF. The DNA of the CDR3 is TGTGCCAGCAGTCCTCAGACTGCCCGGGGCATTCAGTACTTC.

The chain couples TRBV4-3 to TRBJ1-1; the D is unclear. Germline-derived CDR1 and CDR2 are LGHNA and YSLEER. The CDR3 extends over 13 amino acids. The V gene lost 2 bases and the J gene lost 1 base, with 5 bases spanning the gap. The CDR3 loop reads CASSQRGNTEAFF. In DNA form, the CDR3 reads TGCGCCAGCAGCCAACGGGGGAACACTGAAGCTTTCTTT.

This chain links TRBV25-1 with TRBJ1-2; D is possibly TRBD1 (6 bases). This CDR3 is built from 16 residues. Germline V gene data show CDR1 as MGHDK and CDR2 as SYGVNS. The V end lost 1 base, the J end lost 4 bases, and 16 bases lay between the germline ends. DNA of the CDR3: TGTGCCAGCAGTGAATCCCGTAGGGGGGGTCTCTATGGCTACACCTTC. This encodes CASSESRRGGLYGYTF.